The 29 T cell receptor beta chains given below trace back to one sample, sequenced in a study of cytomegalovirus exposure and HLA in healthy donors (dated by TCRdb to the late 2010s). The library was made by the immunoSEQ multiplex PCR assay. The multiplex PCR relied on a mix of 60 forward primers for TCR Vbeta segments and 13 reverse primers for TCR Jbeta segments. Drawn from immuneACCESS, this table holds only the in-frame rearrangements with V and J called that TCRdb kept. Clones are partly lost; checked studies trace under half to an unresolved V gene and leave the rest unexplained. This sample is represented by about 110,000 clones; 74% of them were singletons. The ten largest clones capture 4.8% of the sample. The specimen was PBMCs. The source is a man aged 30 to 45 in good health and CMV-seropositive.

The chain has TRBV5-1 and TRBJ2-7; possible D gene TRBD1, 6 bases. Trimming removed 0 bases from V and 4 bases from J, with 14 bases in between. The V gene's germline CDR1 is SGHRS and CDR2 YFSETQ. The CDR3 totals 15 residues. The CDR3 region is CASSLDRVPFYEQYF. The CDR3 nucleotides read TGCGCCAGCAGCTTGGACAGGGTACCATTTTACGAGCAGTACTTC.

This rearrangement joins TRBV11-2 to TRBJ2-5; TRBD2 aligns across 15 bases. V lost 5 bases to trimming and J lost 4 bases; unmatched junction nucleotides: 11. The CDR3 runs 18 residues. Germline V gene data show CDR1 as SGHAT and CDR2 as FQNNGV. CDR3 protein: CASSGLAGGRRYRETQYF. DNA of the CDR3: TGTGCCAGCAGCGGACTAGCGGGGGGGCGTCGATACCGAGAGACCCAGTACTTC.

The chain links TRBV6-5 to TRBJ1-1, with 8 positions matching TRBD1. The germline V gene has CDR1 MNHEY and CDR2 SVGAGI. The CDR3 is 12 amino acids. V lost 6 bases and J lost 7; bases outside the gene matches: 4. CDR3 in DNA: TGTGCCAGCAGAGGACAGGGCTGTGAAGCTTTCTTT. Amino acids: CASRGQGCEAFF.

The chain is built from TRBV30 and TRBJ2-3; D might be TRBD2 (7 bases). Germline lookup yields CDR1 GTSNPN and CDR2 SVGIG (reference sequence). The CDR3 spans 14 residues. The V gene lost 0 bases and the J gene lost 4 bases, with 11 bases spanning the gap. CDR3 DNA sequence: TGTGCCTGGAGTGTACGGGGGGCCCCAGATACGCAGTATTTT. Translating it yields CAWSVRGAPDTQYF.

V usage is TRBV28 and J usage is TRBJ1-5; D remains unclear. The CDR3 runs to 13 residues. The V and J ends lost 3 bases and 4 bases respectively, with 7 bases between them. Germline V gene data show CDR1 as MDHEN and CDR2 as SYDVKM. As DNA, the CDR3 is TGTGCCAGCAGTTTGTCGGGAAATCAGCCCCAGCATTTT. It encodes CASSLSGNQPQHF.

V usage is TRBV5-6 and J usage is TRBJ2-1; TRBD2 agrees at 7 bases. The ends lost 3 bases at V and 6 bases at J; junction bases unmatched: 12. The CDR3 runs 16 residues. Per germline, CDR1 SGHDT and CDR2 YYEEEE. CDR3 nucleotide sequence: TGTGCCAGCAGCTCTCTCGGACTAGGGGCAAGCAATGAGCAGTTCTTC. It codes for CASSSLGLGASNEQFF.

The J gene is TRBJ1-2, the V gene TRBV19; TRBD1 might be the D (6 bases). The V and J ends lost 10 bases and 3 bases respectively, with 15 bases between them. The germline gives CDR1 LNHDA, CDR2 SQIVND (reference sequence). The CDR3 has 13 residues. This chain's CDR3 is CAIRGRDHYGYTF. DNA for the CDR3: TGTGCCATCAGGGGTCGGGACCACTATGGCTACACCTTC.

The rearrangement links TRBV7-8 to TRBJ1-1, with 7 positions matching TRBD1. The CDR3 spans 14 residues. CDR1 SGHVS and CDR2 FQNEAQ come from the germline V gene. Germline trimming cut 1 base from V and 5 bases from J; bases unmatched to any gene: 4. CDR3 protein: CASSLDRGITEAFF. The CDR3 DNA reads TGTGCCAGCAGCTTAGACAGGGGCATAACTGAAGCTTTCTTT.

V gene TRBV19 combines with J gene TRBJ1-5; D not certain. The CDR3 sequence is 15 residues long. Trimming stripped 1 base from V and 0 bases from J, with 7 bases between. Germline loops: CDR1 LNHDA, CDR2 SQIVND (reference sequence). Here the CDR3 reads CASSIGVLSNQPQHF. For the CDR3, the DNA is TGTGCCAGTAGTATAGGAGTTCTTAGCAATCAGCCCCAGCATTTT.

The chain is built from TRBV27 and TRBJ2-7; D not resolved. V lost 5 bases to trimming and J lost 2 bases, with 13 bases between them. Germline-derived CDR1 and CDR2 are MNHEY and SMNVEV (reference sequence). This CDR3 has 14 amino acids. CDR3: CASSQHIMPYEQYF. CDR3 DNA: TGTGCCAGCAGTCAACATATTATGCCCTACGAGCAGTACTTC.

V gene TRBV7-2 combines with J gene TRBJ2-5; D remains ambiguous. Trimming cost V 3 bases and J 3 bases, with 8 bases left between them. CDR3 length: 13 amino acids. Germline V CDR1 and CDR2: SGHTA, FQGNSA. CDR3 in amino acids: CASSFSLKETQYF. The CDR3 DNA is TGTGCCAGCAGCTTTAGTTTAAAAGAGACCCAGTACTTC.

CDR3 loop: CASSEGRGYTEAFF. The CDR3 nucleotides read TGCGCCAGCAGTGAGGGCAGGGGGTACACTGAAGCTTTCTTT. This rearrangement joins TRBV10-1 to TRBJ1-1; TRBD1 matches 7 bases. V shed 2 bases, J shed 3 bases, and the junction held 3 bases outside the gene matches. Germline V gene data show CDR1 as WNHNN and CDR2 as SYGVQD (reference sequence). The CDR3 sequence is 14 residues long.

The chain has TRBV9 and TRBJ1-2; D unresolved. V was shortened by 0 bases and J by 4 bases, with 7 bases between the two germline ends. In germline, CDR1 is SGDLS, CDR2 YYNGEE. CDR3 length: 13 amino acids. The CDR3 loop is CASSVEGSYGYTF. The CDR3 DNA reads TGTGCCAGCAGCGTAGAAGGGAGCTATGGCTACACCTTC. The entire variable domain, with the rest obtained from reference TRBV9 and TRBJ1-2, is as follows: DSGVTQTPKHLITATGQRVTLRCSPRSGDLSVYWYQQSLDQGLQFLIQYYNGEERAKGNILERFSAQQFPDLHSELNLSSLELGDSALYFCASSVEGSYGYTFGSGTRLTVV.

V and J are TRBV19 and TRBJ1-2, with 10 bases that match TRBD1. The CDR3 extends over 15 amino acids. From germline, CDR1 is LNHDA and CDR2 SQIVND (reference sequence). Trimming took 5 bases from V and 4 from J; bases not matched to a gene: 7. The CDR3 sequence: CASSLGTGDGYGYTF. In DNA form, the CDR3 reads TGTGCCAGTAGTTTGGGGACAGGGGATGGCTATGGCTACACCTTC.

The chain recombines TRBV5-1 with TRBJ2-7; TRBD2 aligns across 7 bases. The V and J ends lost 6 bases and 2 bases, in that order; junction bases with no gene match: 5. CDR1 is SGHRS and CDR2 is YFSETQ in the germline V gene. CDR3 length equals 13 residues. The CDR3 is CASMAGGTYEQYF. The DNA of the CDR3 is TGCGCCAGCATGGCCGGGGGGACCTACGAGCAGTACTTC. Combining the CDR3 with reference TRBV5-1 and TRBJ2-7 gives the whole variable domain KAGVTQTPRYLIKTRGQQVTLSCSPISGHRSVSWYQQTPGQGLQFLFEYFSETQRNKGNFPGRFSGRQFSNSRSEMNVSTLELGDSALYLCASMAGGTYEQYFGPGTRLTVT.

V gene TRBV7-9 combines with J gene TRBJ1-1, with D possibly TRBD1 on 5 matching bases. This CDR3 has 13 amino acids. CDR1 and CDR2 (germline): SEHNR, FQNEAQ (reference sequence). The germline V and J ends were trimmed by 0 bases and 3 bases, with 5 bases remaining between them. CDR3 region: CASSLAGDTEAFF. The CDR3 region has the DNA TGTGCCAGCAGCTTAGCAGGGGACACTGAAGCTTTCTTT.

This clone occurred a few times. The chain has TRBV29-1 and TRBJ1-1, with D hard to call. Trimming removed 7 bases at V and 1 base at J, with 13 bases between. This CDR3 spans 13 amino acids. CDR1 and CDR2 from the germline V gene are SQVTM and ANQGSEA. CDR3 coding DNA: TGCAGCGCCTCCGAGAGCCCGAACACTGAAGCTTTCTTT. Protein sequence: CSASESPNTEAFF.

The chain recombines TRBV7-2 with TRBJ2-3, with D possibly being TRBD1 (5 bases). Germline V gene data show CDR1 as SGHTA and CDR2 as FQGNSA. The CDR3 totals 13 residues. Trimming pared 1 base from V and 5 bases from J, leaving 7 bases between. CDR3 loop: CASSLDQGDTQYF. CDR3 DNA sequence: TGTGCCAGCAGCTTAGACCAGGGAGATACGCAGTATTTT.

The V call is TRBV7-9, the J call TRBJ2-1; 7 bases match TRBD1. V lost 3 bases, J lost 5 bases, and 1 base stayed unmatched. The germline gives CDR1 SEHNR, CDR2 FQNEAQ (reference sequence). This CDR3 has 13 residues. This CDR3 is CASSFGQDNEQFF. The CDR3 DNA follows: TGTGCCAGCAGCTTCGGACAGGACAATGAGCAGTTCTTC.

The chain couples TRBV14 to TRBJ1-6, with D unclear. Trimming removed 3 bases from V and 6 bases from J, with 18 bases in between. CDR1 and CDR2 (germline): SGHDN, FVKESK. The length of the CDR3 is 17 residues. CDR3 in amino acids: CASSQMARGVTNSPLHF. The CDR3 bases are TGTGCCAGCAGCCAGATGGCCCGCGGGGTGACTAATTCACCCCTCCACTTT.

In nucleotides, the CDR3 is TGTGCCAGCAGCGCCACAGTTAACACTGAAGCTTTCTTT. It encodes CASSATVNTEAFF. This rearrangement joins TRBV7-8 to TRBJ1-1; D is undetermined. The V end lost 5 bases, the J end lost 2 bases, and 9 bases lay between the germline ends. This CDR3 region has 13 residues. Germline lookup yields CDR1 SGHVS and CDR2 FQNEAQ.

This chain connects TRBV4-3 to TRBJ2-2; 9 bases match TRBD2. This CDR3 has 19 residues. V trimming: 3 bases; J trimming: 0 bases; junction bases outside the gene matches: 11. Looked up from germline, CDR1 is LGHNA and CDR2 is YSLEER. CDR3 DNA: TGCGCCAGCAGCCACCGTGCGGGGGGGGAGTTCGCGAACACCGGGGAGCTGTTTTTT. This encodes CASSHRAGGEFANTGELFF.

This rearrangement joins TRBV18 to TRBJ1-3; a possible D gene is TRBD1 (5 bases). CDR3 length equals 13 residues. V lost 6 bases and J 9 bases, leaving 15 bases between the germline ends. Germline CDR1 is KGHSH and CDR2 is LQKENI. CDR3 loop: CASSPDVGGTIYF. CDR3 in DNA: TGTGCCAGCTCGCCGGACGTGGGGGGCACCATATATTTT.

V and J are TRBV7-9 and TRBJ2-7; 7 nucleotides match TRBD1. Germline lookup yields CDR1 SEHNR and CDR2 FQNEAQ (reference sequence). The J segment lost 6 bases and the V segment lost 1 base, leaving 6 bases of the junction unmatched. The length of the CDR3 is 14 residues. The CDR3 DNA reads as TGTGCCAGCAGCTTAGTCGGACAGGCCGGCGAGCAGTACTTC. Translation gives CASSLVGQAGEQYF.

This clone is judged medium-sized. CDR3 residues: CATARGEEPLHF. CDR3 DNA: TGTGCCACCGCGCGGGGTGAGGAACCCCTCCACTTT. This chain connects TRBV15 to TRBJ1-6; no definite D call. CDR3 length: 12 amino acids. In germline, CDR1 is LNHNV, CDR2 YYDKDF (reference sequence). Trimming removed 8 bases from V and 12 bases from J, with 14 bases in between.

This rearrangement joins TRBV14 to TRBJ2-5, with D hard to call. CDR3 size: 15 residues. The germline V and J ends were trimmed by 0 bases and 2 bases, with 10 bases remaining between them. Germline CDR1 and CDR2: SGHDN and FVKESK. CDR3 sequence (DNA): TGTGCCAGCAGCCAAGATCTGACACCTCAAGAGACCCAGTACTTC. Its protein product is CASSQDLTPQETQYF.

This chain connects TRBV6-5 to TRBJ2-3; TRBD2 aligns across 8 bases. Per the germline V gene, CDR1 is MNHEY and CDR2 is SVGAGI. CDR3 length: 16 residues. V was pared by 1 base and J by 4 bases, with 7 bases of the junction left unmatched. The CDR3 loop is CASSYLSGGVSDTQYF. The DNA of the CDR3 is TGTGCCAGCAGTTACTTGTCGGGGGGGGTTTCAGATACGCAGTATTTT.

The chain uses TRBV19 and TRBJ1-4, with D perhaps TRBD1 (5 bases). From germline, CDR1 is LNHDA and CDR2 SQIVND (reference sequence). The V gene lost 5 bases and the J gene lost 7 bases, with 14 bases spanning the gap. CDR3 length: 14 residues. The CDR3 DNA follows: TGTGCCAGTAGTGGGTCAGTAACAGGTGAAAAACTGTTTTTT. It codes for CASSGSVTGEKLFF.

This chain uses TRBV27 with TRBJ2-3; 10 bases map to TRBD2. The length of the CDR3 is 14 residues. The V gene's germline CDR1 is MNHEY and CDR2 SMNVEV (reference sequence). Losses at the gene ends were 4 bases for V and 5 bases for J; bases not matched to a gene: 3. The CDR3 DNA is TGTGCCAGCAGTTGGGCTAGCGGGGGAGATACGCAGTATTTT. It yields the protein CASSWASGGDTQYF.